These 26 T cell receptor beta chains originate from one sample sequenced in a study of control samples from healthy donors and cancer patients. Repertoires were generated with immunoSEQ multiplex PCR, while TCRdb's copy carries only in-frame clones and drops some. This table has roughly 400,000 clones, 80% to 95% appearing once. Specimen: PBMCs. The receptors come from a man aged 40-50 years with head and neck cancer.

This clone was seen only a few times. Distinct nucleotide sequences in the sample also encode this CDR3. The genes are TRBV3-1 (or the pseudogene TRBV3-2) and TRBJ1-2, with D possibly being TRBD1 (6 bases). Germline-derived CDR1 and CDR2 are LGHDT and YNNKEL (reference sequence). This CDR3 is built from 14 residues. V was pared by 1 base and J by 8 bases, with 14 bases between. The CDR3 loop reads CASSQVAGDYGYTF. The CDR3 DNA reads as TGTGCCAGCAGCCAAGTGGCAGGGGATTACGGCTACACCTTC.

The chain couples TRBV7-9 to TRBJ1-2; D unclear. Germline V gene data show CDR1 as SEHNR and CDR2 as FQNEAQ (reference sequence). The length of the CDR3 is 12 residues. V shed 6 bases and J shed 4 bases, with 9 bases lying between them. The CDR3 nucleotides are TGTGCCAGCAGACCGGGAGGCTATGGCTACACCTTC. Protein sequence: CASRPGGYGYTF.

The chain joins TRBV24-1 to TRBJ1-2, with 8 bases aligning to TRBD1. V shed 4 bases and J 6 bases; nucleotides not matched to a gene: 15. The germline gives CDR1 KGHDR, CDR2 SFDVKD. CDR3 length: 17 residues. The CDR3 reads CATSDSRGQGRRHGYTF. CDR3 nucleotide sequence: TGTGCCACCAGTGACTCCCGTGGACAGGGCAGACGCCATGGCTACACCTTC.

The chain carries TRBV27 and TRBJ2-2, with TRBD1 as a possible D gene (6 bases). The germline gives CDR1 MNHEY, CDR2 SMNVEV (reference sequence). The CDR3 covers 14 residues. Trimming removed 6 bases at V and 7 bases at J, with 15 bases between. Here the CDR3 reads CASSRLTGIGELFF. For the CDR3, the DNA is TGTGCCAGCAGCCGACTCACAGGGATCGGGGAGCTGTTTTTT.

The chain links TRBV4-1 to TRBJ2-3, with D perhaps matching TRBD1 or TRBD2 (6 bases each). CDR1 and CDR2 from the germline V gene are MGHRA and YSYEKL. This CDR3 spans 14 amino acids. Trimming shortened V by 3 bases and J by 0 bases, and 7 bases separated the two germline ends. The CDR3 coding sequence is TGCGCCAGCAGCCAGGGGGGCAGCACAGATACGCAGTATTTT. Protein sequence: CASSQGGSTDTQYF.

The DNA of the CDR3 is TGTGCCAGCTCACCCCCGGGAGGAGTCCGGTTGGGGGAGCAGTACTTC. Encoded protein: CASSPPGGVRLGEQYF. The V gene is TRBV18, the J gene TRBJ2-7; 7 bases are a match to TRBD2. The germline V gene encodes CDR1 KGHSH and CDR2 LQKENI. The CDR3 consists of 16 residues. J was trimmed by 7 bases and V by 3 bases; bases with no gene match: 15.

A word on this clone: At one boundary the junction diverges from the germline segment, which might be a read error. The J gene is TRBJ1-2, the V gene TRBV4-3; tentative D call: TRBD1 (6 bases). Germline CDR1 reads LGHNA; CDR2 reads YSLEER. The length of the CDR3 is 16 residues. The CDR3 spells CASSQDGVQGNYGYTF. CDR3 DNA: TGCGCCAGCAGTCAAGACGGGGTTCAGGGGAACTATGGCTACACCTTC.

V and J are TRBV28 and TRBJ1-2, with D perhaps matching TRBD1 (6 bases). Germline CDR1 reads MDHEN; CDR2 reads SYDVKM. With 3 bases removed from V and 5 bases from J, the gap between germline ends came to 13 bases. This CDR3 has 14 amino acids. CDR3 coding DNA: TGTGCCAGCAGTTTGGGGGCAGGTCAATATGGCTACACCTTC. This gives the protein CASSLGAGQYGYTF.

The CDR3 reads CASSGTGVAYEQYF. The CDR3 DNA follows: TGTGCCAGCAGTGGGACAGGGGTGGCCTACGAGCAGTACTTC. The chain combines TRBV2 with TRBJ2-7; 9 bases align to TRBD1. The CDR3 loop spans 14 amino acids. V was clipped by 4 bases and J by 2 bases; unmatched bases: 3. Germline-derived CDR1 and CDR2 are SNHLY and FYNNEI. Full variable domain (outside the CDR3, taken from reference TRBV2 and TRBJ2-7): EPEVTQTPSHQVTQMGQEVILRCVPISNHLYFYWYRQILGQKVEFLVSFYNNEISEKSEIFDDQFSVERPDGSNFTLKIRSTKLEDSAMYFCASSGTGVAYEQYFGPGTRLTVT.

In nucleotides, the CDR3 is TGTGCCAGCAGCCAAGGCGGGGCAACGCAGTATTTT. This codes for CASSQGGATQYF. The gene calls are TRBV11-3 and TRBJ2-3; tentatively, D is TRBD2 (6 bases). The germline V gene has CDR1 SGHNT and CDR2 YENEEA. V shed 5 bases and J shed 9 bases, with 12 bases lying between them. The CDR3 contains 12 residues.

The chain links TRBV19 to TRBJ1-5; 9 nucleotides match TRBD1. The CDR3 runs 16 residues. Germline-derived CDR1 and CDR2 are LNHDA and SQIVND (reference sequence). V shed 5 bases, J shed 0 bases, and the junction held 5 bases outside the gene matches. This CDR3 reads CASSPVDRGSNQPQHF. In DNA, the CDR3 is TGTGCCAGTAGTCCCGTGGACAGGGGTAGCAATCAGCCCCAGCATTTT.

The chain employs TRBV30 and TRBJ1-2; no definite D call. The germline V and J ends were trimmed by 2 bases and 4 bases, with 8 bases remaining between them. Germline values: CDR1 GTSNPN, CDR2 SVGIG (reference sequence). The CDR3 contains 12 residues. The CDR3 DNA sequence: TGTGCCTGGAGTTTCAGGACCTATGGCTACACCTTC. Translated: CAWSFRTYGYTF.

This chain uses TRBV24-1 with TRBJ2-1; D may correspond to TRBD1 or TRBD2 (6 bases each). The CDR3 has 18 residues. Between the trimmed V and J ends, which lost 3 bases and 0 bases, there was a span of 17 bases. CDR1 is KGHDR and CDR2 is SFDVKD in the germline V gene. The CDR3 loop is CATSDIRQGRDSYNEQFF. In DNA form, the CDR3 reads TGTGCCACCAGTGATATCCGGCAGGGGCGGGACTCCTACAATGAGCAGTTCTTC.

The genes are TRBV11-2 and TRBJ2-3, with 7 bases fitting TRBD2. J lost 2 bases, V lost 4 bases, and 6 bases had no gene match. The CDR3 sequence is 15 residues long. CDR1 SGHAT and CDR2 FQNNGV come from the germline V gene. As DNA, the CDR3 is TGTGCCAGCAGCTCTACCCTAGCGGACACAGATACGCAGTATTTT. It specifies CASSSTLADTDTQYF. Variable domain in full (rest from reference TRBV11-2 and TRBJ2-3): EAGVAQSPRYKIIEKRQSVAFWCNPISGHATLYWYQQILGQGPKLLIQFQNNGVVDDSQLPKDRFSAERLKGVDSTLKIQPAKLEDSAVYLCASSSTLADTDTQYFGPGTRLTVL.

The V gene is TRBV30, the J gene TRBJ1-5; 7 bases agree with TRBD1. After removal of 0 bases from V and 5 bases from J, the junction contained 4 bases not matched to a gene. CDR1 GTSNPN and CDR2 SVGIG come from the germline V gene (reference sequence). CDR3 length equals 14 residues. CDR3: CAWSVAGGYQPQHF. The CDR3 coding sequence is TGTGCCTGGAGTGTAGCAGGGGGGTATCAGCCCCAGCATTTT. The full variable domain, with the rest looked up from reference TRBV30 and TRBJ1-5, is SQTIHQWPATLVQPVGSPLSLECTVEGTSNPNLYWYRQAAGRGLQLLFYSVGIGQISSEVPQNLSASRPQDRQFILSSKKLLLSDSGFYLCAWSVAGGYQPQHFGDGTRLSIL.

This rearrangement joins TRBV2 to TRBJ1-6; D remains ambiguous. Trimming pared 4 bases from V and 0 bases from J, leaving 16 bases between. From germline, CDR1 is SNHLY and CDR2 FYNNEI. The length of the CDR3 is 18 residues. The CDR3 DNA reads TGTGCCAGCAGTGTTTGGACCGGAAAGGGCTCCTATAATTCACCCCTCCACTTT. Translation gives CASSVWTGKGSYNSPLHF.

The genes are TRBV7-9 and TRBJ1-3; D is ambiguous. CDR3 size: 12 residues. CDR1 is SEHNR and CDR2 is FQNEAQ in the germline V gene (reference sequence). The V end was cut by 3 bases, the J end by 6 bases, with 6 bases between. The CDR3 bases are TGTGCCAGCAGCTTTATCGTAAACACCATATATTTT. This sequence encodes CASSFIVNTIYF.

The chain couples TRBV5-1 to TRBJ1-1; weak D call: TRBD1 (5 bases). The length of the CDR3 is 14 residues. Germline lookup yields CDR1 SGHRS and CDR2 YFSETQ. V lost 5 bases, J lost 0 bases, and 11 bases lay in between. CDR3 sequence reads: CASSWEGMNTEAFF. The CDR3 DNA reads TGCGCCAGCAGTTGGGAGGGGATGAACACTGAAGCTTTCTTT. Complete variable domain (other parts from reference TRBV5-1 and TRBJ1-1): KAGVTQTPRYLIKTRGQQVTLSCSPISGHRSVSWYQQTPGQGLQFLFEYFSETQRNKGNFPGRFSGRQFSNSRSEMNVSTLELGDSALYLCASSWEGMNTEAFFGQGTRLTVV.

About this clone itself: In the same sample, other DNA sequences code for this CDR3. V is TRBV30 and J is TRBJ1-3, with D tentatively TRBD1 (6 bases). From germline, CDR1 is GTSNPN and CDR2 SVGIG (reference sequence). The length of the CDR3 is 14 residues. Trimming took 0 bases from V and 4 from J, leaving 10 bases between them. The CDR3 is CAWSVQGSGNTIYF. DNA of the CDR3: TGTGCCTGGAGTGTACAGGGATCCGGAAACACCATATATTTT.

DNA of the CDR3: TGTGCCAGCAGCGTTAGGACGAACACCGGGGAGCTGTTTTTT. Its protein product is CASSVRTNTGELFF. This chain joins TRBV9 and TRBJ2-2; D gene ambiguous. V lost 2 bases and J lost 0, with 5 bases in between. Germline CDR1 is SGDLS and CDR2 is YYNGEE. The CDR3 covers 14 residues.

V usage is TRBV20-1 and J usage is TRBJ1-2; D uncertain. The germline gives CDR1 DFQATT, CDR2 SNEGSKA (reference sequence). V lost 3 bases to trimming and J lost 4 bases, with 12 bases between them. The CDR3 is 13 amino acids. As DNA, the CDR3 is TGCAGTGCTAGTTCTACAGATTCCTATGGCTACACCTTC. This codes for CSASSTDSYGYTF.

The CDR3 is CASAGNTGELFF. The CDR3 DNA is TGCGCCAGCGCGGGAAACACCGGGGAGCTGTTTTTT. This chain connects TRBV5-1 to TRBJ2-2; tentative D call: TRBD2 (6 bases). Trimming left V 7 bases short and J 2 bases short, with 6 bases between. The CDR3 extends over 12 amino acids. CDR1 SGHRS and CDR2 YFSETQ come from the germline V gene.

J is TRBJ1-5 and V is TRBV28; D is ambiguous. Trimming took 6 bases from V and 0 from J, leaving 9 bases between them. The CDR3 length is 14 residues. Germline lookup yields CDR1 MDHEN and CDR2 SYDVKM. In DNA form, the CDR3 reads TGTGCCAGCAGCCTTAGATATAGCAATCAGCCCCAGCATTTT. Translation gives CASSLRYSNQPQHF.

As for this clone: At one end, the junction sequence differs from germline, possibly due to a read error. The chain employs TRBV3-1 (or the pseudogene TRBV3-2) and TRBJ2-2, with D possibly TRBD1 on 6 matching bases. The germline V gene encodes CDR1 LGHDT and CDR2 YNNKEL (reference sequence). The CDR3 totals 14 residues. The CDR3 loop reads CASSPRGDTRELFF. CDR3 nucleotide sequence: TGTGCCAGCAGCCCCAGAGGGGACACCAGGGAGCTGTTTTTT.

The chain is built from TRBV15 and TRBJ2-5, with no clear D. Germline CDR1 reads LNHNV; CDR2 reads YYDKDF (reference sequence). Trimming removed 0 bases from V and 2 bases from J, with 7 bases in between. The CDR3 totals 14 residues. This CDR3 is CATSRETAQETQYF. In nucleotides, the CDR3 is TGTGCCACCAGCAGAGAAACCGCGCAAGAGACCCAGTACTTC.

About this clone: One end of the junction does not line up with germline, which may come from a read error. The rearrangement links TRBV27 to TRBJ1-5; the match to TRBD1 covers 10 bases. The CDR3 extends over 14 amino acids. Looked up from germline, CDR1 is MNHEY and CDR2 is SMNVEV (reference sequence). The chain's CDR3 is CASRRDRGNQPQHF. The CDR3 bases are TGTGCCAGCAGACGGGACAGGGGCAACCAGCCCCAGCATTTT.